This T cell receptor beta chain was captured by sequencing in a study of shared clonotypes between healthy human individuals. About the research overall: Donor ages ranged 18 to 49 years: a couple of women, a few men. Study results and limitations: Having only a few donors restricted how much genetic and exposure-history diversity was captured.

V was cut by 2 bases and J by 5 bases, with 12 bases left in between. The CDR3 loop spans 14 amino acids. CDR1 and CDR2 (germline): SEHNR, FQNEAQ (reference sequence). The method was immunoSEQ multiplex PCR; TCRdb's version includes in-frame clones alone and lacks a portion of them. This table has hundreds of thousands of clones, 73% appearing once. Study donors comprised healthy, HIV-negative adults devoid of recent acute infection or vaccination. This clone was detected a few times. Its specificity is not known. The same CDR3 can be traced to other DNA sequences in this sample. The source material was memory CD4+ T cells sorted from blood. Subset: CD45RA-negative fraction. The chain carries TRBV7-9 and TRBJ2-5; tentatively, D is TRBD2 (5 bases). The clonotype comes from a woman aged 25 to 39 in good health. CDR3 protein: CASSLFPSQETQYF. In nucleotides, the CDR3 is TGTGCCAGCAGCTTATTTCCTAGCCAGGAGACCCAGTACTTC.